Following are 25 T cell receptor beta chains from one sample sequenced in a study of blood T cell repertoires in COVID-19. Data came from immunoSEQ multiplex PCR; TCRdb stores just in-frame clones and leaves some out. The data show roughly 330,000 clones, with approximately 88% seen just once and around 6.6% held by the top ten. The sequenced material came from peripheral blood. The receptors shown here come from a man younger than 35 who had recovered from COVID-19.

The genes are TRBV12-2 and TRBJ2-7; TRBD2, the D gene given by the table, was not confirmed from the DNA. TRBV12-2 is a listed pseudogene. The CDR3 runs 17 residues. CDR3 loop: CASRLRGLAPGGYEQYF. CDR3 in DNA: TGTGCAAGTCGCTTACGAGGACTAGCGCCAGGGGGCTACGAGCAGTACTTC.

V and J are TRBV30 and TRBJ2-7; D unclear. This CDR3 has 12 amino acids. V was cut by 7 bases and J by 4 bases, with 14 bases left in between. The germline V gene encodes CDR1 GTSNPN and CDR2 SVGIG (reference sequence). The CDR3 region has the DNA TGTGCCTTTTGTTTGATAGCTTACGAGCAGTACTTC. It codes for CAFCLIAYEQYF.

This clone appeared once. The CDR3: CATRTGDYEQYF. The CDR3, as DNA: TGTGCCACCCGGACAGGGGACTACGAGCAGTACTTC. J is TRBJ2-7 and V is TRBV28; 9 nucleotides align to TRBD1. The CDR3 spans 12 residues. CDR1 is MDHEN and CDR2 is SYDVKM in the germline V gene. Trimming took 10 bases from V and 3 from J; bases not matched to a gene: 4. Filled out from reference TRBV28 and TRBJ2-7, the complete variable domain reads DVKVTQSSRYLVKRTGEKVFLECVQDMDHENMFWYRQDPGLGLRLIYFSYDVKMKEKGDIPEGYSVSREKKERFSLILESASTNQTSMYLCATRTGDYEQYFGPGTRLTVT.

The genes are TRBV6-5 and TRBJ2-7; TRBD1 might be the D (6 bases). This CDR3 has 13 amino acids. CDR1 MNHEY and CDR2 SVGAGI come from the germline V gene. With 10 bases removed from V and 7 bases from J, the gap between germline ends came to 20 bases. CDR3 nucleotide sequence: TGTGCCACCAGGGGAATTACTGAGCGGGAGCAGTACTTC. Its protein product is CATRGITEREQYF.

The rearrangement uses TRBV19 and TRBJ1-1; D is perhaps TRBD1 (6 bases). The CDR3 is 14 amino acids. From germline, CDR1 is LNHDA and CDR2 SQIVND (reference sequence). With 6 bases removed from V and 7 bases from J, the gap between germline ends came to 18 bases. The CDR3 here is CASRPQGRKGEAFF. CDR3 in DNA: TGTGCCAGTAGGCCACAGGGTAGAAAGGGTGAAGCTTTCTTT. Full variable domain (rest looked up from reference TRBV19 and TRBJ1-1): DGGITQSPKYLFRKEGQNVTLSCEQNLNHDAMYWYRQDPGQGLRLIYYSQIVNDFQKGDIAEGYSVSREKKESFPLTVTSAQKNPTAFYLCASRPQGRKGEAFFGQGTRLTVV.

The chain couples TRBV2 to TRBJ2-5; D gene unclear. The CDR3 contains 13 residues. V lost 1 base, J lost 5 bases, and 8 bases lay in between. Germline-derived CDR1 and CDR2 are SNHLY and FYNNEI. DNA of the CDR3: TGTGCCAGCAGTGAAGTGAGAAAGGAGACCCAGTACTTC. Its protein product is CASSEVRKETQYF.

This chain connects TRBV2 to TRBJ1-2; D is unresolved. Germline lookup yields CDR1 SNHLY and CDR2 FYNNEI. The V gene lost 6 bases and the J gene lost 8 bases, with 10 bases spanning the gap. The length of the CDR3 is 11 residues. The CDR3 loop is CASRYYGGYTF. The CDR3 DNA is TGTGCCAGCAGGTACTACGGGGGCTACACCTTC.

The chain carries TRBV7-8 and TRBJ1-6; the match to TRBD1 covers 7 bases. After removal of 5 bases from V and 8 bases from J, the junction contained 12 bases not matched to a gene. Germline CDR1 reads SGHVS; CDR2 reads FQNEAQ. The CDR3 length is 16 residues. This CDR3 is CASSHRDSPKDSPLHF. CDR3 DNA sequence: TGTGCCAGCAGCCATCGGGACAGTCCAAAGGATTCACCCCTCCACTTT.

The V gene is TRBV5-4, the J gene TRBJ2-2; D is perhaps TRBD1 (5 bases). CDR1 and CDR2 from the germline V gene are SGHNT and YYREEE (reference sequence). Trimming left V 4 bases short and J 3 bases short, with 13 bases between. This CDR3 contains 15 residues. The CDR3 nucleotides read TGTGCCAGCAGCCGCGAGACAGATCACACCGGGGAGCTGTTTTTT. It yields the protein CASSRETDHTGELFF.

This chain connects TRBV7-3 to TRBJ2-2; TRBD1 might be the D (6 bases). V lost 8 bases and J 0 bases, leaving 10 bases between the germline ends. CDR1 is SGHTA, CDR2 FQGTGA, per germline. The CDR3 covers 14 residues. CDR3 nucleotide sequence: TGTGCCAGCGCCGGGACACCGAACACCGGGGAGCTGTTTTTT. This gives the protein CASAGTPNTGELFF.

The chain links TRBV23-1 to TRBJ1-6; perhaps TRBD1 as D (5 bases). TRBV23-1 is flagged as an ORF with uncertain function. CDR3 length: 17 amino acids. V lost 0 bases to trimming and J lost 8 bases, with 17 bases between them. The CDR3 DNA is TGCGCCAGCAGTCAATCGGAGGGAGGGGTCCGGGATTCACCCCTCCACTTT. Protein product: CASSQSEGGVRDSPLHF.

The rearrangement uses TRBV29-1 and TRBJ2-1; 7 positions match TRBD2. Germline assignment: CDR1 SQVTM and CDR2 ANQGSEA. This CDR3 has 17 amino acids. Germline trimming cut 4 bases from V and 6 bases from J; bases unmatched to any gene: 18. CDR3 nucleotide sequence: TGCAGCGTTGTAGTGGGGCGTGCCAGCGGGACCCTCAATGAGCAGTTCTTC. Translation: CSVVVGRASGTLNEQFF.

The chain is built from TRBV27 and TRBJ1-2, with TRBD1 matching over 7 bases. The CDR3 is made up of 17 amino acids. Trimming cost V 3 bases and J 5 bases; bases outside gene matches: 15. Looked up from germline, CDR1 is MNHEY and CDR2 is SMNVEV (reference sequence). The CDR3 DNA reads TGTGCCAGCAGTTTCTACCAAACAGGGGCTCCGCATTATGGCTACACCTTC. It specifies CASSFYQTGAPHYGYTF.

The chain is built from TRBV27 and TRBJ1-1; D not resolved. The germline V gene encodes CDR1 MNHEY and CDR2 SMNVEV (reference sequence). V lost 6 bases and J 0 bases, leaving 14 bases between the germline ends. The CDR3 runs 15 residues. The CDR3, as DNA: TGTGCCAGCAGCGGTCAGGCCTTAATGAACACTGAAGCTTTCTTT. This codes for CASSGQALMNTEAFF.

Written as DNA, the CDR3 is TGTGCCAGCAGCGACGGGACAGGGAATCAGCCCCAGCATTTT. It codes for CASSDGTGNQPQHF. This chain uses TRBV9 with TRBJ1-5, with 9 bases lining up with TRBD1. In germline, CDR1 is SGDLS, CDR2 YYNGEE. This CDR3 is 14 amino acids long. V was clipped by 3 bases and J by 4 bases; unmatched bases: 2. Together with reference TRBV9 and TRBJ1-5, the CDR3 gives the full variable domain: DSGVTQTPKHLITATGQRVTLRCSPRSGDLSVYWYQQSLDQGLQFLIQYYNGEERAKGNILERFSAQQFPDLHSELNLSSLELGDSALYFCASSDGTGNQPQHFGDGTRLSIL.

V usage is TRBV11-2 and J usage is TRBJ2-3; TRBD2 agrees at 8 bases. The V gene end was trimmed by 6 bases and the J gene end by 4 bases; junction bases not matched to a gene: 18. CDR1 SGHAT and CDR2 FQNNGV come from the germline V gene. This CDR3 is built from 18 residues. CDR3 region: CASRRGAGQRQHADTQYF. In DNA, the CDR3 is TGTGCCAGCAGGCGGGGGGCTGGGCAGAGACAACACGCAGATACGCAGTATTTT.

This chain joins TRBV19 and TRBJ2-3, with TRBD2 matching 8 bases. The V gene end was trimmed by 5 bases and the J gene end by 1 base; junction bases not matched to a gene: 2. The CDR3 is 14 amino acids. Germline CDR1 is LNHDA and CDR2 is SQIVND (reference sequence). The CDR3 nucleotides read TGTGCCAGTAGTGCCGGGGGGGGCACAGATACGCAGTATTTT. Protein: CASSAGGGTDTQYF. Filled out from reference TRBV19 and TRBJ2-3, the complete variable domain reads DGGITQSPKYLFRKEGQNVTLSCEQNLNHDAMYWYRQDPGQGLRLIYYSQIVNDFQKGDIAEGYSVSREKKESFPLTVTSAQKNPTAFYLCASSAGGGTDTQYFGPGTRLTVL.

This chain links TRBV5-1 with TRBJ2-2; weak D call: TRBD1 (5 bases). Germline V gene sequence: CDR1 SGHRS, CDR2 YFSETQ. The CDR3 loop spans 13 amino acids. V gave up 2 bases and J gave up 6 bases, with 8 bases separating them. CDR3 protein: CASSFDSSGELFF. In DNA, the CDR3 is TGCGCCAGCAGCTTCGACAGTTCCGGGGAGCTGTTTTTT.

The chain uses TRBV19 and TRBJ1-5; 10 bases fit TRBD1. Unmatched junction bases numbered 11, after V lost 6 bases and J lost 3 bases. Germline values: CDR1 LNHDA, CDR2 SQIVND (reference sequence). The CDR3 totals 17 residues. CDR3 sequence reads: CASRDAGTGASNQPQHF. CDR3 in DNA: TGTGCCAGTAGAGATGCCGGGACAGGGGCCTCCAATCAGCCCCAGCATTTT.

The DNA of the CDR3 is TGTGCCAGTAGTATGGGTAGGGGGCCATTATCCACCCCCAACTATGGCTACACCTTC. Translation: CASSMGRGPLSTPNYGYTF. V is TRBV19 and J is TRBJ1-2; 7 nucleotides agree with TRBD1. Germline CDR1 reads LNHDA; CDR2 reads SQIVND (reference sequence). This CDR3 is built from 19 residues. V shed 3 bases, J shed 2 bases, and the junction held 18 bases outside the gene matches. Full variable domain (remainder filled in from reference TRBV19 and TRBJ1-2): DGGITQSPKYLFRKEGQNVTLSCEQNLNHDAMYWYRQDPGQGLRLIYYSQIVNDFQKGDIAEGYSVSREKKESFPLTVTSAQKNPTAFYLCASSMGRGPLSTPNYGYTFGSGTRLTVV.

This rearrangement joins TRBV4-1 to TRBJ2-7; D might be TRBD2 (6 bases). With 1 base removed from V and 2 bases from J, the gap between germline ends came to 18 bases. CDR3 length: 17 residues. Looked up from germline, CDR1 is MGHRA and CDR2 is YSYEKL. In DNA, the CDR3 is TGCGCCAGCAGCCAAGTCCCTGACGGGTGGACTACCTACGAGCAGTACTTC. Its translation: CASSQVPDGWTTYEQYF.

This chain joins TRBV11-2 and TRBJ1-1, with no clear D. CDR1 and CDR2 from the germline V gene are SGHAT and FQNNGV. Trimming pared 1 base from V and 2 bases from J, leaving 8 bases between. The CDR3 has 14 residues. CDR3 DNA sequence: TGTGCCAGCAGCTTAGGGGCCAGCAACACTGAAGCTTTCTTT. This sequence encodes CASSLGASNTEAFF.

The CDR3 loop is CASSPDQGGEKLFF. The CDR3 bases are TGTGCCAGCTCACCTGACCAGGGTGGTGAAAAACTGTTTTTT. This sequence joins TRBV18 and TRBJ1-4; TRBD1 might be the D (5 bases). The germline V and J ends were trimmed by 3 bases and 7 bases, with 12 bases remaining between them. CDR1 is KGHSH, CDR2 LQKENI, per germline. This CDR3 contains 14 residues.

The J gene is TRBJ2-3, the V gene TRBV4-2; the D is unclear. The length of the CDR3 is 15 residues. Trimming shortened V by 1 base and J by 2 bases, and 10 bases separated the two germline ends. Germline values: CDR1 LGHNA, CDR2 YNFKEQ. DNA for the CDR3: TGTGCCAGCAGCCAAGCCGTACAGAACACAGATACGCAGTATTTT. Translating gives CASSQAVQNTDTQYF.

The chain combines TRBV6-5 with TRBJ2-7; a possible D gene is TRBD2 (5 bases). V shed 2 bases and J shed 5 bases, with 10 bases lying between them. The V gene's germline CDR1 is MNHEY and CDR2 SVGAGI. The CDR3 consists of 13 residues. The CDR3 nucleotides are TGTGCCAGCAGTTACGGGAGTCGGAACGAGCAGTACTTC. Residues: CASSYGSRNEQYF.